Listed here are 9 T cell receptor beta chains from one sample, sequenced in a study of CD8 T cells in ankylosing spondylitis. TCRdb analysed the 5' RACE reads with MiXCR anew, one entry per CDR3 protein. The sample has 250,000 or so distinct CDR3 sequences; approximately 12% are singletons. What was sequenced was blood, either unsorted or a sorted T cell fraction (not recorded which). Receptors originate from a male donor with ankylosing spondylitis or in good health (not recorded which).

The chain has TRBV24-1 and TRBJ2-7; a weak D match, TRBD1 (7 bases). Trimming left V 3 bases short and J 5 bases short, with 10 bases between. This CDR3 has 13 residues. Germline V gives CDR1 KGHDR, CDR2 SFDVKD. The CDR3 nucleotides are TGTGCCACCAGTGATGGAGGGGGCCACGAGCAGTACTTC. It yields the protein CATSDGGGHEQYF.

The sample holds many counts of this clonotype. The chain is built from TRBV5-6 and TRBJ2-7; TRBD1 is a possible D gene (6 bases). The ends were cut back, 5 bases at V and 1 base at J, with 13 bases in the middle. Germline lookup yields CDR1 SGHDT and CDR2 YYEEEE. The CDR3 is 14 residues long. CDR3 sequence: CASRTGSGSYEQYF. CDR3 bases: TGTGCCAGCAGAACAGGGTCGGGGTCCTACGAGCAGTACTTC. The whole variable domain, remainder taken from reference TRBV5-6 and TRBJ2-7, is DAGVTQSPTHLIKTRGQQVTLRCSPKSGHDTVSWYQQALGQGPQFIFQYYEEEERQRGNFPDRFSGHQFPNYSSELNVNALLLGDSALYLCASRTGSGSYEQYFGPGTRLTVT.

The rearrangement joins TRBV28 to TRBJ2-1, with 8 bases that match TRBD2. The junction had 3 bases not matched to a gene; V was cut back by 2 bases and J by 0 bases. The CDR3 totals 16 residues. The germline CDR1 and CDR2 sequences are MDHEN and SYDVKM. This CDR3 reads CASSLISGSSYNEQFF. In DNA, the CDR3 is TGTGCCAGCAGTTTAATAAGCGGGAGCTCCTACAATGAGCAGTTCTTC.

This clonotype occurred a few times. This chain joins TRBV20-1 and TRBJ1-5; weak D call: TRBD1 (5 bases). V lost 5 bases and J 2 bases, leaving 13 bases between the germline ends. Looked up from germline, CDR1 is DFQATT and CDR2 is SNEGSKA (reference sequence). The CDR3 spans 14 residues. CDR3 sequence: CSAHPDTGNQPQHF. The CDR3 bases are TGCAGTGCTCACCCGGACACTGGCAATCAGCCCCAGCATTTT.

There are many counts of this clonotype. The V call is TRBV20-1, the J call TRBJ1-2; no definite D call. Germline CDR1 DFQATT, CDR2 SNEGSKA (reference sequence). CDR3 length: 13 residues. V shed 3 bases and J shed 4 bases, with 12 bases lying between them. CDR3 nucleotide sequence: TGCAGTGCTAGCCCTATACAAGGCTATGGCTACACCTTC. Translation: CSASPIQGYGYTF.

This clonotype was recorded at least ten times. J is TRBJ2-5 and V is TRBV27; D ambiguous. The CDR3 has 15 residues. Trimming left V 8 bases short and J 0 bases short, with 16 bases between. CDR1 and CDR2 (germline): MNHEY, SMNVEV (reference sequence). CDR3 residues: CASGDGMDYQETQYF. CDR3 sequence (DNA): TGTGCCAGCGGGGATGGTATGGATTACCAAGAGACCCAGTACTTC.

This chain links TRBV13 with TRBJ2-7, with 10 bases fitting TRBD2. The CDR3 is 14 amino acids. J lost 3 bases, V lost 6 bases, and 5 bases had no gene match. The V gene's germline CDR1 is PRHDT and CDR2 FYEKMQ (reference sequence). The CDR3: CASSLRLAGYEQYF. CDR3 sequence (DNA): TGTGCCAGCAGTTTGAGACTAGCGGGCTACGAGCAGTACTTC.

The chain combines TRBV18 with TRBJ1-1; a possible D gene is TRBD1 (5 bases). This CDR3 contains 19 residues. V was trimmed by 3 bases and J by 4 bases, leaving 27 bases between them. Germline loops: CDR1 KGHSH, CDR2 LQKENI. The CDR3 reads CASSPRTSSGAWDRTEAFF. The DNA of the CDR3 is TGTGCCAGCTCACCGAGAACAAGTTCCGGGGCCTGGGATCGCACTGAAGCTTTCTTT.

The rearrangement uses TRBV7-9 and TRBJ2-7, with 10 bases lining up with TRBD1. Trimming took 4 bases from V and 4 from J; bases not matched to a gene: 4. Germline lookup yields CDR1 SEHNR and CDR2 FQNEAQ (reference sequence). The CDR3 is 14 amino acids. The CDR3 DNA sequence: TGTGCCAGCAGCTCCTGGGACAGGGGTTACGAGCAGTACTTC. Translation: CASSSWDRGYEQYF.